The 22 T cell receptor beta chains presented below share a single source sample, sequenced in a study of T cell changes during pregnancy in multiple sclerosis. This table comes from immunoSEQ multiplex PCR, and its TCRdb copy is limited to in-frame clones, with some not included. This table holds about 28,000 clones, 75% to 90% found once. Material: CD4+ T cells from peripheral blood mononuclear cells, obtained in the second trimester of pregnancy. The receptors shown here come from a female donor with multiple sclerosis, enrolled in a pregnancy study.

The CDR3 DNA sequence: TGTGCCAGCAGTCTCCGGATTGGAGGTAATCAGCCCCAGCATTTT. It specifies CASSLRIGGNQPQHF. V usage is TRBV28 and J usage is TRBJ1-5; D remains unclear. The CDR3 is 15 amino acids. Germline-derived CDR1 and CDR2 are MDHEN and SYDVKM. Trimming pared 5 bases from V and 4 bases from J, leaving 15 bases between.

The rearrangement joins TRBV11-2 to TRBJ2-1; a weak D match, TRBD1 (6 bases). The CDR3 covers 11 residues. Germline loops: CDR1 SGHAT, CDR2 FQNNGV. The V gene lost 5 bases and the J gene lost 10 bases, with 9 bases spanning the gap. CDR3: CASSHGQEQFF. The CDR3 DNA follows: TGTGCCAGCAGCCACGGACAGGAGCAGTTCTTC.

This chain links TRBV5-8 with TRBJ1-6; no firm D call. The V gene lost 1 base and the J gene lost 10 bases, with 6 bases spanning the gap. The CDR3 runs to 12 residues. Germline CDR1 is SGHTS and CDR2 is YDEGEE. This CDR3 reads CASSLLQSPLHF. CDR3 DNA: TGTGCCAGCAGCTTGCTACAGTCACCCCTCCACTTT.

This clone has more than one count but fewer than ten. The rearrangement joins TRBV13 to TRBJ2-1; 8 bases align to TRBD2. J was trimmed by 8 bases and V by 5 bases; bases with no gene match: 17. The CDR3 totals 17 residues. Germline values: CDR1 PRHDT, CDR2 FYEKMQ (reference sequence). CDR3 loop: CASSPRRGSGVFDEQFF. The CDR3 nucleotides are TGTGCCAGCAGCCCCCGCCGGGGTAGCGGGGTCTTCGATGAGCAGTTCTTC.

The chain has TRBV5-1 and TRBJ1-4, with 9 bases aligning to TRBD1. The germline V gene encodes CDR1 SGHRS and CDR2 YFSETQ. The CDR3 has 15 amino acids. After removal of 1 base from V and 5 bases from J, the junction contained 3 bases not matched to a gene. The CDR3 DNA follows: TGCGCCAGCAGCTTGATTGGGACAGGGAATGAAAAACTGTTTTTT. Translation gives CASSLIGTGNEKLFF.

The rearrangement links TRBV19 to TRBJ1-5; maybe TRBD1 (6 bases). This CDR3 comprises 14 residues. The V end was cut by 2 bases, the J end by 7 bases, with 12 bases between. Germline CDR1 and CDR2: LNHDA and SQIVND (reference sequence). The CDR3 region is CASSIRTGSQPQHF. In DNA form, the CDR3 reads TGTGCCAGTAGTATACGAACAGGGTCCCAGCCCCAGCATTTT.

This CDR3 reads CSVDWTSGGARGTQYF. The CDR3 DNA sequence: TGCAGCGTTGATTGGACTAGCGGGGGGGCTCGGGGGACCCAGTACTTC. The V call is TRBV29-1, the J call TRBJ2-5, with 15 bases matching TRBD2. The CDR3 extends over 16 amino acids. Germline-derived CDR1 and CDR2 are SQVTM and ANQGSEA. V trimming: 3 bases; J trimming: 7 bases; junction bases outside the gene matches: 9.

This chain uses TRBV9 with TRBJ2-3; 8 bases align to TRBD1. This CDR3 has 12 amino acids. V lost 9 bases, J lost 1 base, and 1 base stayed unmatched. The V gene's germline CDR1 is SGDLS and CDR2 YYNGEE. CDR3 residues: CATRGRTDTQYF. The CDR3 DNA follows: TGTGCCACCAGGGGGCGCACAGATACGCAGTATTTT.

The CDR3 protein is CASSFENQPQHF. The DNA for the CDR3 is TGTGCCAGCAGCTTCGAGAATCAGCCCCAGCATTTT. This rearrangement joins TRBV11-2 to TRBJ1-5, with D hard to call. CDR3 length: 12 residues. Germline V gene lookup returns CDR1 SGHAT and CDR2 FQNNGV. V was pared by 3 bases and J by 4 bases, with 4 bases between.

The chain couples TRBV19 to TRBJ1-3, with D maybe TRBD1 (6 bases). CDR3 length: 17 amino acids. V gave up 6 bases and J gave up 2 bases, with 20 bases separating them. CDR1 is LNHDA and CDR2 is SQIVND in the germline V gene (reference sequence). Here the CDR3 reads CASRRAAGALPGNTIYF. The CDR3 DNA sequence: TGTGCCAGTAGACGAGCAGCGGGGGCGCTCCCTGGAAACACCATATATTTT.

On this clone itself: Compared with germline, one end of the junction differs, possibly owing to a read error. This chain links TRBV7-6 with TRBJ2-5; no reliable D call. Germline-derived CDR1 and CDR2 are SGHVS and FNYEAQ. There are 12 residues in the CDR3. This CDR3 is CASSLVSETQYF. CDR3 sequence (DNA): TGTGCCAGCAGTTTAGTATCGGAGACCCAGTACTTC.

V is TRBV5-6 and J is TRBJ2-5; TRBD1 is a possible D gene (6 bases). CDR3 size: 14 residues. Germline V gene lookup returns CDR1 SGHDT and CDR2 YYEEEE. Trimming cost V 4 bases and J 6 bases, with 16 bases left between them. CDR3 nucleotides: TGTGCCAGCAGCACGATGACAGGTGGAAAGACCCAGTACTTC. Protein sequence: CASSTMTGGKTQYF.

This chain links TRBV9 with TRBJ2-5, with a tentative D call TRBD1 (5 bases). Looked up from germline, CDR1 is SGDLS and CDR2 is YYNGEE. The CDR3 has 14 residues. V gave up 0 bases and J gave up 4 bases, with 10 bases separating them. This CDR3 reads CASSVGGASETQYF. The CDR3 coding sequence is TGTGCCAGCAGCGTAGGTGGGGCGTCAGAGACCCAGTACTTC.

This chain connects TRBV5-6 to TRBJ1-6; 9 bases are shared with TRBD1. V dropped 3 bases and J dropped 9; count of bases not matched to a gene: 7. Germline V gene data show CDR1 as SGHDT and CDR2 as YYEEEE. This CDR3 region has 15 residues. CDR3 sequence (DNA): TGTGCCAGCAGCTCGACCGGGACAGGGCGTTCACCCCTCCACTTT. Its protein product is CASSSTGTGRSPLHF.

The chain uses TRBV2 and TRBJ1-6; 9 bases agree with TRBD1. The J segment lost 10 bases and the V segment lost 2 bases, leaving 9 bases of the junction unmatched. Germline V lookup: CDR1 SNHLY, CDR2 FYNNEI. The CDR3 totals 16 residues. The CDR3 loop reads CASSEWWGQGGSPLHF. The CDR3 nucleotides are TGTGCCAGCAGTGAATGGTGGGGACAGGGCGGCTCACCCCTCCACTTT. Filled out from reference TRBV2 and TRBJ1-6, the complete variable domain reads EPEVTQTPSHQVTQMGQEVILRCVPISNHLYFYWYRQILGQKVEFLVSFYNNEISEKSEIFDDQFSVERPDGSNFTLKIRSTKLEDSAMYFCASSEWWGQGGSPLHFGNGTRLTVT.

CDR3 protein: CASSLYPRSGGTFGELFF. The CDR3 coding sequence is TGTGCCAGCAGCCTGTACCCTAGAAGCGGGGGGACATTCGGGGAGCTGTTTTTT. This chain uses TRBV5-5 with TRBJ2-2; 9 nucleotides agree with TRBD2. The CDR3 has 18 amino acids. Germline values: CDR1 SGHKS, CDR2 YYEKEE (reference sequence). With 4 bases clipped from V and 7 bases from J, the junction kept 17 bases outside the gene matches.

This chain connects TRBV28 to TRBJ1-5; no firm D call. CDR1 is MDHEN, CDR2 SYDVKM, per germline. Trimming took off 4 bases at V and 3 bases at J, with 10 bases between the two ends. The CDR3 covers 14 residues. This chain's CDR3 is CASSSLAANQPQHF. CDR3 coding DNA: TGTGCCAGCAGTTCCTTGGCGGCCAATCAGCCCCAGCATTTT.

The CDR3, as DNA: TGTGCCACAACGGAGGGGACGATCAGAGGCTACACCTTC. Its protein product is CATTEGTIRGYTF. This chain links TRBV19 with TRBJ1-2; perhaps TRBD1 as D (5 bases). Trimming removed 10 bases from V and 8 bases from J, with 20 bases in between. There are 13 residues in the CDR3. Germline CDR1 and CDR2: LNHDA and SQIVND (reference sequence).

The chain uses TRBV7-9 and TRBJ1-2; 8 bases line up with TRBD1. The CDR3 totals 14 residues. The V segment lost 6 bases and the J segment 5 bases; nucleotides outside the gene matches: 8. Germline CDR1 and CDR2: SEHNR and FQNEAQ (reference sequence). Here the CDR3 reads CASSSQGALYGYTF. The CDR3 DNA is TGTGCCAGCAGTTCTCAGGGGGCGCTTTATGGCTACACCTTC.

The chain links TRBV7-9 to TRBJ2-5; 9 positions match TRBD2. The V gene end was trimmed by 1 base and the J gene end by 3 bases; junction bases not matched to a gene: 3. Germline-derived CDR1 and CDR2 are SEHNR and FQNEAQ (reference sequence). The CDR3 extends over 15 amino acids. In nucleotides, the CDR3 is TGTGCCAGCAGCTTAGTTAGCGGGGGAAAAGAGACCCAGTACTTC. Its protein product is CASSLVSGGKETQYF.

V usage is TRBV10-3 and J usage is TRBJ2-1, with 13 bases that match TRBD2. V lost 4 bases to trimming and J lost 10 bases; unmatched junction nucleotides: 10. The germline V gene encodes CDR1 ENHRY and CDR2 SYGVKD. The CDR3 has 16 amino acids. CDR3 in amino acids: CAISALTSGGAEEQFF. The CDR3 bases are TGTGCCATCAGTGCCCTCACTAGCGGGGGGGCCGAAGAGCAGTTCTTC.

This clone was found once. The V and J genes are TRBV7-3 and TRBJ2-3; 8 positions agree with TRBD2. Germline V gene sequence: CDR1 SGHTA, CDR2 FQGTGA. The CDR3 covers 14 residues. The V gene end was trimmed by 5 bases and the J gene end by 1 base; junction bases not matched to a gene: 2. The CDR3 sequence is CASSPGLGTDTQYF. The CDR3 DNA reads as TGTGCCAGCAGCCCGGGACTAGGCACAGATACGCAGTATTTT.